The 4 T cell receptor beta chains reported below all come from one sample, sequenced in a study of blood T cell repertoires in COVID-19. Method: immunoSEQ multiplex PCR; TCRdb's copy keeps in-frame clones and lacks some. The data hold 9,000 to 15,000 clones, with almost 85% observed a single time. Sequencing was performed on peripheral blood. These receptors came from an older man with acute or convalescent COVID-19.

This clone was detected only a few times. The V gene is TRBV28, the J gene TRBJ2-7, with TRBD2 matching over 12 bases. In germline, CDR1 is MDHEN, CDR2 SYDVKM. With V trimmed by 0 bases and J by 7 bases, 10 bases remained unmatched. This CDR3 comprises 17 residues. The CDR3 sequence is CASSLWRLAGGPGEQYF. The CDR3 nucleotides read TGTGCCAGCAGTTTATGGCGCCTAGCGGGGGGGCCCGGTGAGCAGTACTTC.

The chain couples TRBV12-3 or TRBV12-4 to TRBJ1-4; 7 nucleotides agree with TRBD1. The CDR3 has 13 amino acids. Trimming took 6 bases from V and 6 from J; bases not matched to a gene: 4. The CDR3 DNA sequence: TGTGCCAGCAGGAGGGGGCGTGATGAAAAACTGTTTTTT. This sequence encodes CASRRGRDEKLFF.

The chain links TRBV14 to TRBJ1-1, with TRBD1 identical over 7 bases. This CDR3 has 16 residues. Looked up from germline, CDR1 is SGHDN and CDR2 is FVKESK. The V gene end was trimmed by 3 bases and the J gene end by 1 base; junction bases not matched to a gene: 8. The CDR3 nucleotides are TGTGCCAGCAGCCATCTTGGGGGACAGAGGAACACTGAAGCTTTCTTT. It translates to CASSHLGGQRNTEAFF.

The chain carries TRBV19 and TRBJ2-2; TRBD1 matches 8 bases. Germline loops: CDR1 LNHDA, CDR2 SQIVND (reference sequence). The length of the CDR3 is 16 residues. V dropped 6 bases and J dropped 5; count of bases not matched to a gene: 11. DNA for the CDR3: TGTGCCAGTAGCGCCCCAGGGGGCAGAAGTACCGGGGAGCTGTTTTTT. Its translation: CASSAPGGRSTGELFF.